A single sample is the source of the 30 T cell receptor beta chains below, sequenced in a study of blood T cell repertoires in COVID-19. Assay: immunoSEQ multiplex PCR; the TCRdb copy retains only in-frame clones and omits some. The sample has over 150,000 clones, about 88% seen once. The sample consisted of peripheral blood. Receptors originate from a man aged 50 to 59 with COVID-19, enrolled during active disease.

This chain uses TRBV5-4 with TRBJ2-5; TRBD2 agrees at 8 bases. The germline V gene encodes CDR1 SGHNT and CDR2 YYREEE (reference sequence). The CDR3 contains 15 residues. Trimming removed 6 bases from V and 5 bases from J; junction bases left unmatched: 12. The CDR3 nucleotides are TGTGCCAGCACCACTGTCGGGGGGGCGGGGGAGACCCAGTACTTC. Translated: CASTTVGGAGETQYF. Filled out from reference TRBV5-4 and TRBJ2-5, the complete variable domain reads ETGVTQSPTHLIKTRGQQVTLRCSSQSGHNTVSWYQQALGQGPQFIFQYYREEENGRGNFPPRFSGLQFPNYSSELNVNALELDDSALYLCASTTVGGAGETQYFGPGTRLLVL.

The chain links TRBV20-1 to TRBJ2-1; TRBD2 agrees at 9 bases. The CDR3 runs to 11 residues. Germline assignment: CDR1 DFQATT and CDR2 SNEGSKA (reference sequence). V was clipped by 7 bases and J by 6 bases; unmatched bases: 1. This CDR3 is CSGGRANEQFF. Written as DNA, the CDR3 is TGCAGTGGCGGGAGGGCCAATGAGCAGTTCTTC.

The chain links TRBV5-5 to TRBJ1-1; TRBD1 matches at 9 bases. Germline loops: CDR1 SGHKS, CDR2 YYEKEE (reference sequence). J gave up 5 bases and V 0 bases, and 8 bases lay outside the gene matches. The CDR3 loop spans 16 amino acids. The CDR3 region is CASSLVGGQGKTEAFF. The CDR3 nucleotides are TGTGCCAGCAGCTTGGTTGGTGGACAGGGGAAAACTGAAGCTTTCTTT.

V usage is TRBV4-1 and J usage is TRBJ2-7; 11 positions match TRBD1. The germline gives CDR1 MGHRA, CDR2 YSYEKL. This CDR3 has 17 residues. Trimming took 3 bases from V and 2 from J; bases not matched to a gene: 9. The chain's CDR3 is CASSQLPPGQGAYEQYF. Here the CDR3 DNA reads TGCGCCAGCAGCCAGCTACCCCCGGGACAGGGGGCCTACGAGCAGTACTTC.

The chain employs TRBV29-1 and TRBJ2-1; 9 bases are shared with TRBD2. V gave up 7 bases and J gave up 6 bases; unmatched junction bases: 10. Germline CDR1 is SQVTM and CDR2 is ANQGSEA. The CDR3 has 14 residues. CDR3 in DNA: TGCAGCGCTTTGGCCGGGACTAGCCTCAATGAGCAGTTCTTC. Translating gives CSALAGTSLNEQFF.

This chain connects TRBV9 to TRBJ1-3, with D possibly being TRBD1 (5 bases). The V gene's germline CDR1 is SGDLS and CDR2 YYNGEE. V was trimmed by 3 bases and J by 0 bases, leaving 10 bases between them. The CDR3 covers 15 residues. This chain's CDR3 is CASSDGTFSGNTIYF. CDR3 sequence (DNA): TGTGCCAGCAGCGACGGGACTTTCTCTGGAAACACCATATATTTT.

The chain couples TRBV19 to TRBJ2-5, with 7 bases that match TRBD2. CDR1 is LNHDA and CDR2 is SQIVND in the germline V gene (reference sequence). This CDR3 comprises 13 residues. J was trimmed by 4 bases and V by 5 bases; bases with no gene match: 4. For the CDR3, the DNA is TGTGCCAGTAGTCAAGCGGGGTCAGAGACCCAGTACTTC. Amino acids: CASSQAGSETQYF.

As regards this clone: The junction differs from germline at one of its ends, possibly a read error. The chain links TRBV7-7 to TRBJ2-5; 7 bases are shared with TRBD1. Germline V gives CDR1 SSHAT, CDR2 FNYEAQ (reference sequence). CDR3 size: 15 residues. As DNA, the CDR3 is TGTGCTAGCAGCTTAGTGGGGACAGAACAAGAGACCCAGTACTTC. It is translated as CASSLVGTEQETQYF.

The CDR3 sequence: CASSQTVNRGKAFF. The DNA for the CDR3 is TGTGCCAGCAGCCAAACAGTCAACAGGGGTAAAGCTTTCTTT. The chain carries TRBV14 and TRBJ1-1; 7 positions match TRBD1. With V trimmed by 2 bases and J by 9 bases, 9 bases remained unmatched. The CDR3 runs to 14 residues. The germline CDR1 and CDR2 sequences are SGHDN and FVKESK.

J is TRBJ2-7 and V is TRBV27; possibly TRBD1 for D (5 bases). V lost 2 bases, J lost 6 bases, and 17 bases lay in between. This CDR3 is built from 15 residues. Germline CDR1 and CDR2: MNHEY and SMNVEV (reference sequence). The CDR3 here is CASSLSATAIFEQYF. Written as DNA, the CDR3 is TGTGCCAGCAGTTTAAGTGCGACAGCCATCTTCGAGCAGTACTTC.

The chain employs TRBV6-2 or TRBV6-3 and TRBJ1-1, with D tentatively TRBD1 (6 bases). V dropped 2 bases and J dropped 0 bases, with 13 bases sitting between them. Germline CDR1 and CDR2: MNHEY and SVGEGT. The CDR3 totals 16 residues. CDR3 in DNA: TGTGCCAGCAGTTACGACAGGACCCCTATGAACACTGAAGCTTTCTTT. It specifies CASSYDRTPMNTEAFF.

The gene calls are TRBV29-1 and TRBJ2-7; no reliable D call. Germline V gives CDR1 SQVTM, CDR2 ANQGSEA. The CDR3 extends over 14 amino acids. V was trimmed by 4 bases and J by 2 bases, leaving 15 bases between them. This chain's CDR3 is CSVVYDLSAYEQYF. In nucleotides, the CDR3 is TGCAGCGTTGTGTACGACCTGAGCGCCTACGAGCAGTACTTC.

This chain links TRBV7-9 with TRBJ2-1; no reliable D call. This CDR3 region has 15 residues. Looked up from germline, CDR1 is SEHNR and CDR2 is FQNEAQ (reference sequence). The ends were cut back, 2 bases at V and 4 bases at J, with 12 bases in the middle. CDR3 sequence (DNA): TGTGCCAGCAGCTTATACGCAGAACTATACAATGAGCAGTTCTTC. Translated, it gives CASSLYAELYNEQFF.

The J gene is TRBJ2-7, the V gene TRBV15, with 8 bases aligning to TRBD2. J was trimmed by 6 bases and V by 5 bases; bases with no gene match: 12. This CDR3 has 15 residues. CDR1 is LNHNV and CDR2 is YYDKDF in the germline V gene (reference sequence). The DNA for the CDR3 is TGTGCCACCAGCCAGGGGCGGGGGGCCTCGGTCGAGCAGTACTTC. Translated: CATSQGRGASVEQYF.

This chain connects TRBV7-2 to TRBJ2-5; unclear D gene. The V end lost 0 bases, the J end lost 5 bases, and 13 bases lay between the germline ends. Germline-derived CDR1 and CDR2 are SGHTA and FQGNSA. The CDR3 length is 15 residues. The CDR3 sequence: CASSLAFVRSETQYF. In nucleotides, the CDR3 is TGTGCCAGCAGCTTAGCGTTTGTCCGTTCTGAGACCCAGTACTTC.

The J gene is TRBJ2-7, the V gene TRBV25-1; 8 bases fit TRBD2. V was pared by 4 bases and J by 3 bases, with 8 bases of the junction left unmatched. Germline V CDR1 and CDR2: MGHDK, SYGVNS. The CDR3 runs 15 residues. The CDR3: CASSAPSGGLYEQYF. In DNA, the CDR3 is TGTGCCAGCAGTGCCCCCAGCGGGGGACTCTACGAGCAGTACTTC.

This clone occurred once. This rearrangement joins TRBV18 to TRBJ2-5; 8 bases match TRBD1. Germline V gives CDR1 KGHSH, CDR2 LQKENI. Germline trimming cut 3 bases from V and 5 bases from J; bases unmatched to any gene: 11. The CDR3 is 16 amino acids. CDR3 residues: CASSPLPTGVGETQYF. The DNA of the CDR3 is TGTGCCAGCTCACCCCTACCGACAGGGGTAGGCGAGACCCAGTACTTC.

This sequence joins TRBV9 and TRBJ2-1, with TRBD2 identical over 10 bases. Per the germline V gene, CDR1 is SGDLS and CDR2 is YYNGEE. CDR3 length equals 15 residues. J lost 6 bases, V lost 3 bases, and 6 bases had no gene match. The CDR3 here is CASSALAGVPNEQFF. The CDR3 DNA sequence: TGTGCCAGCAGCGCCCTAGCGGGAGTCCCCAATGAGCAGTTCTTC.

The V and J genes are TRBV21-1 and TRBJ2-7; the table's D gene call, TRBD1, was not cross checked with the DNA. TRBV21-1 is a known pseudogene. The CDR3 sequence is 17 residues long. CDR3 residues: CASSKVRQGEVLREQYF. CDR3 coding DNA: TGTGCCAGCAGCAAAGTCCGACAGGGGGAGGTCCTACGCGAGCAGTACTTC.

The J gene is TRBJ2-7, the V gene TRBV27, with 9 bases lining up with TRBD1. Per germline, CDR1 MNHEY and CDR2 SMNVEV (reference sequence). V lost 6 bases and J lost 2; bases outside the gene matches: 11. The CDR3 sequence is 16 residues long. CDR3 bases: TGTGCCAGCAGCGTACCCGGACAGGGGAAAGCCTACGAGCAGTACTTC. Residues: CASSVPGQGKAYEQYF.

In this sample, this clone turned up a few times. The chain combines TRBV19 with TRBJ2-1; 7 bases map to TRBD1. V gave up 9 bases and J gave up 5 bases; unmatched junction bases: 7. In germline, CDR1 is LNHDA, CDR2 SQIVND (reference sequence). This CDR3 has 13 residues. In nucleotides, the CDR3 is TGTGCCAGCAAAAGACAGGGAGACAATGAGCAGTTCTTC. Translation gives CASKRQGDNEQFF.

The V gene is TRBV4-1, the J gene TRBJ2-1; 7 bases line up with TRBD2. The CDR3 covers 15 residues. After removal of 1 base from V and 3 bases from J, the junction contained 3 bases not matched to a gene. The germline V gene has CDR1 MGHRA and CDR2 YSYEKL. CDR3 DNA sequence: TGCGCCAGCAGCCAAGCTAGCGGTTTCTACAATGAGCAGTTCTTC. Translated: CASSQASGFYNEQFF.

The chain carries TRBV5-4 and TRBJ2-1; 12 nucleotides match TRBD2. CDR3 length: 16 residues. Germline trimming cut 4 bases from V and 4 bases from J; bases unmatched to any gene: 6. Germline V lookup: CDR1 SGHNT, CDR2 YYREEE (reference sequence). CDR3 residues: CASSGATSGGYNEQFF. The CDR3 bases are TGTGCCAGCAGCGGAGCGACTAGCGGGGGATACAATGAGCAGTTCTTC.

This chain uses TRBV15 with TRBJ1-6; TRBD1 matches at 7 bases. Per germline, CDR1 LNHNV and CDR2 YYDKDF (reference sequence). Trimming cost V 1 base and J 7 bases; bases outside gene matches: 7. This CDR3 region has 16 residues. The CDR3 loop reads CATSRGTGRPNSPLHF. The CDR3 nucleotides read TGTGCCACCAGCAGAGGGACAGGCAGGCCAAATTCACCCCTCCACTTT. Full variable domain (rest looked up from reference TRBV15 and TRBJ1-6): DAMVIQNPRYQVTQFGKPVTLSCSQTLNHNVMYWYQQKSSQAPKLLFHYYDKDFNNEADTPDNFQSRRPNTSFCFLDIRSPGLGDTAMYLCATSRGTGRPNSPLHFGNGTRLTVT.

The chain uses TRBV5-1 and TRBJ1-1; tentative D call: TRBD1 (5 bases). Germline CDR1 reads SGHRS; CDR2 reads YFSETQ. This CDR3 contains 16 residues. V was trimmed by 2 bases and J by 1 base, leaving 15 bases between them. CDR3 nucleotide sequence: TGCGCCAGCAGCTTACCCCCCGCAACAGGGAACACTGAAGCTTTCTTT. It specifies CASSLPPATGNTEAFF. The full variable domain, completed using reference TRBV5-1 and TRBJ1-1, is KAGVTQTPRYLIKTRGQQVTLSCSPISGHRSVSWYQQTPGQGLQFLFEYFSETQRNKGNFPGRFSGRQFSNSRSEMNVSTLELGDSALYLCASSLPPATGNTEAFFGQGTRLTVV.

The chain recombines TRBV12-3 or TRBV12-4 with TRBJ2-5, with TRBD1 matching 9 bases. The CDR3 sequence is 13 residues long. With 6 bases clipped from V and 9 bases from J, the junction kept 8 bases outside the gene matches. CDR3: CASSQTGGGSQYF. CDR3 sequence (DNA): TGTGCCAGCAGCCAGACAGGGGGAGGGTCCCAGTACTTC.

J is TRBJ2-5 and V is TRBV10-1; a possible D gene is TRBD2 (7 bases). CDR3 length equals 14 residues. In germline, CDR1 is WNHNN, CDR2 SYGVQD (reference sequence). V lost 3 bases, J lost 5 bases, and 13 bases lay in between. CDR3 sequence (DNA): TGCGCCAGCAGTGACAGGGGAGGGACTGAGACCCAGTACTTC. Translating gives CASSDRGGTETQYF.

The chain combines TRBV24-1 with TRBJ2-3; 8 positions match TRBD1. Germline CDR1 and CDR2: KGHDR and SFDVKD. The CDR3 spans 14 residues. Trimming cost V 7 bases and J 6 bases; bases outside gene matches: 8. The CDR3 region is CATSGTGGWDTQYF. DNA of the CDR3: TGTGCCACCAGCGGGACAGGTGGATGGGATACGCAGTATTTT.

The chain employs TRBV7-9 and TRBJ1-4, with no clear D. The germline V and J ends were trimmed by 2 bases and 3 bases, with 7 bases remaining between them. The V gene's germline CDR1 is SEHNR and CDR2 FQNEAQ (reference sequence). The CDR3 has 14 amino acids. CDR3 DNA: TGTGCCAGCAGCTTATTCTCCTCTAATGAAAAACTGTTTTTT. Protein product: CASSLFSSNEKLFF.

V and J are TRBV28 and TRBJ2-4; TRBD2 agrees at 7 bases. With V trimmed by 6 bases and J by 3 bases, 11 bases remained unmatched. The CDR3 consists of 16 residues. Germline-derived CDR1 and CDR2 are MDHEN and SYDVKM. The CDR3 region is CASSPPGGGDKNIQYF. CDR3 sequence (DNA): TGTGCCAGCAGCCCTCCGGGGGGAGGAGACAAAAACATTCAGTACTTC.